The clone carrying this T cell receptor (beta chain) has just one count. Through a sample-barcoded 5' primer and a J-beta primer mix, a second PCR was run for roughly 7 to 11 cycles. TCRdb used MiXCR to reprocess the 5' RACE reads, holding one entry per CDR3 protein. The sample records around 1,000,000 distinct CDR3 sequences, about 25% being singletons. For every donor, a draw yielded about 9.7 milliliters of peripheral blood. This sample was included in a study of blood T cells in healthy people across ages. Germline CDR1 reads DFQATT; CDR2 reads SNEGSKA (reference sequence). The V end lost 5 bases, the J end lost 1 base, and 8 bases lay between the germline ends. This CDR3 is built from 13 residues. Another study also made use of these data, one on T cells of mothers and their children.

This clonotype was obtained from a girl aged 2 to 9 in good health. The V gene is TRBV20-1, the J gene TRBJ2-2; D is undetermined. Sequencing was performed on blood. The CDR3 nucleotides are TGCAGTGCTGGGCAGAAGAACACCGGGGAGCTGTTTTTT. Amino acids: CSAGQKNTGELFF.